Listed here is a single T cell receptor beta chain. This record comes from a study of response to subunit inactivated influenza vaccine. TCRdb redid the calling of the RT-PCR reads with MiXCR, one entry per CDR3 protein. The sample lists 860,000 or so distinct CDR3 sequences, around 20% occurring once. The CDR3 length is 15 residues. Germline CDR1 is KGHSH and CDR2 is LQKENI. The V end lost 3 bases, the J end lost 7 bases, and 15 bases lay between the germline ends. This sequence joins TRBV18 and TRBJ2-2; D possibly corresponds to TRBD1 (6 bases). Sequencing was performed on PBMCs from blood, taken 5 to 6 days after vaccination. This clonotype originated in a man aged 50 or older who received an inactivated influenza vaccine. The CDR3 DNA reads TGTGCCAGCTCACCCTCCACAGGGTCGGACGGGGAGCTGTTTTTT. Translated, it gives CASSPSTGSDGELFF. Complete variable domain (other parts from reference TRBV18 and TRBJ2-2): NAGVMQNPRHLVRRRGQEARLRCSPMKGHSHVYWYRQLPEEGLKFMVYLQKENIIDESGMPKERFSAEFPKEGPSILRIQQVVRGDSAAYFCASSPSTGSDGELFFGEGSRLTVL.